This T cell receptor beta chain was retrieved from a study of CD8+CD57+ T cells in acquired aplastic anemia. Study in general: Across the sorted CD4+ and CD8+ cells, DNA amounts averaged about 3.1 ug.

This clonotype was counted at least ten times. Genomic DNA was employed as the template in profiling TCR beta VDJ and CDR3. Each CDR3 protein gets one entry after TCRdb re-called the reads with MiXCR. The table includes around 290,000 distinct CDR3 sequences, approximately 60% detected once. Trimming removed 2 bases at V and 5 bases at J, with 15 bases between. CDR1 and CDR2 (germline): MNHEY, SVGAGI. The CDR3 has 15 amino acids. Those patients picked for sequencing had displayed CD8+CD57+ cell expansion on flow cytometry. Every patient had severe acquired aplastic anemia. Input material: sorted CD4+, CD8+, or CD8+CD57+ T cells (not recorded which) from PBMCs. The TCR originated in a human donor with aplastic anemia. The V call is TRBV6-5, the J call TRBJ2-5; the D is unclear. In nucleotides, the CDR3 is TGTGCCAGCAGTTACGGTGGCCTGCGCTGGGAGACCCAGTACTTC. It specifies CASSYGGLRWETQYF.